This TCR beta chain was found in a study of blood T cell repertoires in COVID-19. Overall study: Both acute and convalescent COVID-19 samples were obtained from the United States, Italy and Spain. T cells, B-cell-depleted T cells, or PBMCs provided the cDNA or gDNA that served as material.

This clone was found once. The germline V gene has CDR1 SEHNR and CDR2 FQNEAQ (reference sequence). The trim removed 2 bases at V and 8 bases at J, leaving 5 bases unmatched. CDR3 size: 14 residues. In the study's own analysis: Amplifying reference gene primers gave estimates of nucleated cell counts. Assay used: immunoSEQ multiplex PCR; TCRdb lists only in-frame clones, some missing. V and J calls and clone size follow that table, whereas D and trimming were derived from the DNA. The sample has 60,000 to 75,000 clones, around 85% seen once. Sequenced input: peripheral blood. This TCR came from a woman over 75 with active or convalescent COVID-19. The rearrangement links TRBV7-9 to TRBJ2-1, with 8 bases aligning to TRBD2. This CDR3 reads CASSLSVSGDEQFF. The CDR3 DNA is TGTGCCAGCAGCTTATCGGTTAGCGGGGATGAGCAGTTCTTC. The full variable domain, in which reference TRBV7-9 and TRBJ2-1 provide the parts outside the CDR3, is DTGVSQNPRHKITKRGQNVTFRCDPISEHNRLYWYRQTLGQGPEFLTYFQNEAQLEKSRLLSDRFSAERPKGSFSTLEIQRTEQGDSAMYLCASSLSVSGDEQFFGPGTRLTVL.